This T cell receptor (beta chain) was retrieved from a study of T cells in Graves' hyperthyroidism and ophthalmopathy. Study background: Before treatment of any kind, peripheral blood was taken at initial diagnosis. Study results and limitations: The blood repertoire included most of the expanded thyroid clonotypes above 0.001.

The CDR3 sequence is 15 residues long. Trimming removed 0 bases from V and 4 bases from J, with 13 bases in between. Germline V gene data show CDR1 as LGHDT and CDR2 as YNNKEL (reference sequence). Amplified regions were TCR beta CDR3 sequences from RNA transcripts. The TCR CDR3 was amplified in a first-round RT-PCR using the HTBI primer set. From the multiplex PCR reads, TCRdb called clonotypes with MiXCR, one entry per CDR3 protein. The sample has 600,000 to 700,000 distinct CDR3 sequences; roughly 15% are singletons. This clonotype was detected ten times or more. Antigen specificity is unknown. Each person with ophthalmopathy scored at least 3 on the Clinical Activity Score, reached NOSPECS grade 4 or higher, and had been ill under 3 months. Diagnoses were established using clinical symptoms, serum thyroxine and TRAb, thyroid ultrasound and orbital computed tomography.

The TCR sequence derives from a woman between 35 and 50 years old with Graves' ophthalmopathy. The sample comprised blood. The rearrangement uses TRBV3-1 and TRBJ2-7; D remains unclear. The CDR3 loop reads CASSQDPGSSYEQYF. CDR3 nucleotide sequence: TGTGCCAGCAGCCAAGATCCGGGCAGCAGTTACGAGCAGTACTTC.